Below, 6 T cell receptor beta chains from the same sample are listed, as sequenced in a study of OX40 agonist ivuxolimab in advanced cancers. The method was immunoSEQ multiplex PCR; TCRdb's version includes in-frame clones alone and lacks a portion of them. Of tens of thousands of clones detected, 75% to 90% appear once; the ten largest clones hold 35% to 40%. Sequencing was performed on CD4+ or CD8+ T cells sorted from blood, taken in a trial of the OX40 agonist ivuxolimab. These receptor sequences come from an adult with an advanced solid tumor such as melanoma, head and neck, liver or kidney cancer.

The chain combines TRBV14 with TRBJ2-1; D perhaps matches TRBD1 (6 bases). V shed 4 bases and J shed 4 bases, with 17 bases lying between them. Germline V gene data show CDR1 as SGHDN and CDR2 as FVKESK. The CDR3 runs to 16 residues. The CDR3 is CASSPPGVYLYNEQFF. As DNA, the CDR3 is TGTGCCAGCAGCCCACCAGGGGTCTACTTGTACAATGAGCAGTTCTTC.

This chain links TRBV2 with TRBJ2-7; 10 bases fit TRBD2. Losses at the gene ends were 5 bases for V and 5 bases for J; bases not matched to a gene: 6. Germline CDR1 and CDR2: SNHLY and FYNNEI. CDR3 length equals 14 residues. Here the CDR3 DNA reads TGTGCCAGCAGTCCAACTAGCGGGAAGGACGAGCAGTACTTC. Encoded protein: CASSPTSGKDEQYF.

The chain uses TRBV15 and TRBJ2-1; TRBD2 aligns across 7 bases. The germline gives CDR1 LNHNV, CDR2 YYDKDF (reference sequence). V gave up 0 bases and J gave up 6 bases; unmatched junction bases: 2. The CDR3 consists of 14 residues. The CDR3 reads CATSRDREVNEQFF. The CDR3 DNA is TGTGCCACCAGCAGAGATCGGGAGGTCAATGAGCAGTTCTTC.

The rearrangement joins TRBV6-9 to TRBJ2-7, with TRBD1 identical over 7 bases. The CDR3 length is 15 residues. The trim removed 3 bases at V and 3 bases at J, leaving 8 bases unmatched. Germline CDR1 reads MNHGY; CDR2 reads SVAAGI. The CDR3 reads CASSYSPRGNYEQYF. The CDR3 DNA is TGTGCCAGCAGTTACTCACCCAGGGGGAACTACGAGCAGTACTTC.

The rearrangement links TRBV25-1 to TRBJ1-1, with unresolved D. Trimming removed 8 bases from V and 6 bases from J, with 10 bases in between. Germline V gene data show CDR1 as MGHDK and CDR2 as SYGVNS. The CDR3 sequence is 11 residues long. Here the CDR3 DNA reads TGTGCCAGCTCCTATGGCCCTGAAGCTTTCTTT. Amino acids: CASSYGPEAFF. Full variable domain (remainder filled in from reference TRBV25-1 and TRBJ1-1): EADIYQTPRYLVIGTGKKITLECSQTMGHDKMYWYQQDPGMELHLIHYSYGVNSTEKGDLSSESTVSRIRTEHFPLTLESARPSHTSQYLCASSYGPEAFFGQGTRLTVV.

The V and J genes are TRBV7-9 and TRBJ1-5; D is ambiguous. V dropped 4 bases and J dropped 2 bases, with 15 bases sitting between them. Germline V gene sequence: CDR1 SEHNR, CDR2 FQNEAQ (reference sequence). The CDR3 extends over 16 amino acids. This CDR3 is CASSSSRVVGNQPQHF. The CDR3 coding sequence is TGTGCCAGCAGCTCATCGAGGGTGGTAGGCAATCAGCCCCAGCATTTT.